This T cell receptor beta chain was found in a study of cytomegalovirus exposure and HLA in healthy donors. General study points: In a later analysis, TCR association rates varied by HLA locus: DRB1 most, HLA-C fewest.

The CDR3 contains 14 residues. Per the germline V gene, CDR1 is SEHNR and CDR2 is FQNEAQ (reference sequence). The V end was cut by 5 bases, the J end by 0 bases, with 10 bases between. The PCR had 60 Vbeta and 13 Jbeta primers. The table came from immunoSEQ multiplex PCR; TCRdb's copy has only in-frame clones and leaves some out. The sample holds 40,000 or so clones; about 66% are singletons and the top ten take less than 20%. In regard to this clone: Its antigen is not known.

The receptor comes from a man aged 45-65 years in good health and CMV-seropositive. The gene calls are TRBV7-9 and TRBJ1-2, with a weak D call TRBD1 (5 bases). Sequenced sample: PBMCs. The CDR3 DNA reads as TGTGCCAGCAGCCGGGGCGGGGCTAACTATGGCTACACCTTC. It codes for CASSRGGANYGYTF.